This T cell receptor beta chain was recorded in a study of T cells expressing NK-cell markers (dated by TCRdb to the early 2020s). Looking at the study overall: In sorted CD3+CD56+NKG2C+, CD3+CD56+NKG2C- and CD3+CD56-NKG2C+ T-cell subsets from 7 or 8 donors, TCR beta-chain repertoires were profiled. Seven of the eight sequenced donors were HCMV-seropositive and one was HCMV-seronegative. The study sequenced eight donors, all healthy volunteers chosen at random: three men and five women. Illumina HiSeq 2000/2500, MiSeq or NextSeq was used to sequence libraries as 2 x 150 bp reads.

For sequencing, an Illumina HiSeq 2000 was employed. The TCR beta cDNA libraries were made using 5'RACE template switching, a step that added both a universal primer site and unique molecular identifiers. cDNA synthesis was primed from the TCR beta constant segment, followed by two successive PCR amplification steps. Per the original workflow: MIGEC was used to demultiplex reads and group the reads by UMI, and MiTCR was used to assemble and quantify clonotypes. Only TCR cDNA sequences supported by at least two reads were kept to exclude erroneous sequences. The tcR package was used for downstream repertoire analysis, and clonotypes were matched across fractions by CDR3 nucleotide sequence plus V segment. VDJmatch was used to annotate antigen specificity against VDJdb, with one amino acid substitution allowed in CDR3. Through TCRdb reprocessing, the reads give one entry per CDR3 protein sequence; DNA is omitted. TCRdb, not the authors, supplied the V and J calls. This sample's table has entries for about 260,000 distinct CDR3 sequences. Clones ranked in the top ten supply about 0.4% of the sample.

A remark on this clonotype: It lacks a known antigen.

A commercial ELISA kit detecting HCMV-specific IgG in serum was used to determine HCMV serostatus. Ficoll density gradient centrifugation was used to isolate peripheral blood mononuclear cells from blood. General study outcomes and caveats: In over 5 donors, the dominant CD3+CD56+NKG2C+ clonotypes were among the top 10 CD8+ clonotypes and accounted for roughly 1.0-7.0% of CD8+ T cells. Those dominant clonotypes were again the most abundant among CD3+CD56-NKG2C+ cells in a handful of donors, at roughly 25-65%. Whether the expanded NKG2C-expressing T cell clones were specific for HCMV antigens remained unclear.

The CDR3 contains 15 residues, cysteine and phenylalanine counted. The coding DNA is unavailable. The sequence was collected from a man aged 18 to 29 in good health. Donor details come from another sample of the same person, matched by shared clones. Specimen: blood T cells: a sorted CD56 or NKG2C T cell subset, CD4+ or CD8+ T cells, or bulk PBMC T cells (not recorded which). This chain joins TRBV12-3 or TRBV12-4 to TRBJ2-1. The CDR3 corresponds to CASSFAGSSYNEQFF.